This passage covers 27 T cell receptor beta chains from one sample sequenced in a study of cytomegalovirus exposure and HLA in healthy donors. Sequencing used immunoSEQ multiplex PCR; TCRdb keeps in-frame clones, though not all of them. Of some 140,000 clones in the sample, roughly 86% were seen once. The sequenced sample consisted of PBMCs. The receptors were sampled from a human donor in good health.

The genes are TRBV6-6 and TRBJ2-2; TRBD1 matches at 7 bases. After removal of 4 bases from V and 2 bases from J, the junction contained 4 bases not matched to a gene. Germline CDR1 and CDR2: MNHNY and SVGAGI (reference sequence). CDR3 length: 15 residues. The CDR3 reads CASSFGTVNTGELFF. CDR3 in DNA: TGTGCCAGCAGTTTCGGGACAGTTAACACCGGGGAGCTGTTTTTT.

This chain links TRBV6-5 with TRBJ2-3, with 12 positions matching TRBD2. CDR3 length equals 15 residues. Trimming cost V 4 bases and J 6 bases; bases outside gene matches: 5. Per the germline V gene, CDR1 is MNHEY and CDR2 is SVGAGI. In DNA form, the CDR3 reads TGTGCCAGCAGTTCTCCTAGCGGGGGGGCGGATACGCAGTATTTT. Its translation: CASSSPSGGADTQYF.

This rearrangement joins TRBV6-1 to TRBJ1-5, with 12 bases that match TRBD1. With 6 bases clipped from V and 6 bases from J, the junction kept 6 bases outside the gene matches. Looked up from germline, CDR1 is MNHNS and CDR2 is SASEGT. The CDR3 length is 15 residues. In DNA, the CDR3 is TGTGCCAGCAGACCCGGGACAGGGGGCACTCAGCCCCAGCATTTT. Protein product: CASRPGTGGTQPQHF.

The gene calls are TRBV7-3 and TRBJ2-1, with a weak D call TRBD2 (6 bases). V lost 5 bases, J lost 0 bases, and 8 bases lay in between. Germline lookup yields CDR1 SGHTA and CDR2 FQGTGA. CDR3 length: 14 residues. The CDR3 DNA follows: TGTGCCAGCAGCATGACTAGCTCCTACAATGAGCAGTTCTTC. The encoded protein is CASSMTSSYNEQFF.

This chain uses TRBV6-5 with TRBJ2-5; TRBD2 aligns across 9 bases. The CDR3 length is 14 residues. V lost 2 bases and J lost 5; bases outside the gene matches: 3. The germline V gene encodes CDR1 MNHEY and CDR2 SVGAGI. The CDR3 DNA is TGTGCCAGCAGTTACGGGACTAGCTATGAGACCCAGTACTTC. This translates into CASSYGTSYETQYF.

To note about this clone: Germline and junction disagree at one end, which may indicate a read error. The V gene is TRBV28, the J gene TRBJ1-5; 10 bases are a match to TRBD1. This CDR3 has 14 residues. The germline V gene has CDR1 MDHEN and CDR2 SYDVKM. The CDR3 DNA is TGTGTCAGCAACGACAGGGGGCCGTATCAGCCCCAGCATTTT. It yields the protein CVSNDRGPYQPQHF.

The rearrangement uses TRBV5-1 and TRBJ1-2, with TRBD1 identical over 8 bases. Trimming at V came to 0 bases and at J to 3 bases, leaving 7 bases not matched to a gene. This CDR3 is built from 16 residues. Germline lookup yields CDR1 SGHRS and CDR2 YFSETQ. The CDR3 here is CASSLVSGQAYYGYTF. The CDR3 region has the DNA TGCGCCAGCAGCTTGGTTTCGGGACAGGCGTACTATGGCTACACCTTC.

This chain uses TRBV6-5 with TRBJ1-5; D gene uncertain. The V end was cut by 5 bases, the J end by 9 bases, with 17 bases between. Per germline, CDR1 MNHEY and CDR2 SVGAGI. The CDR3 covers 14 residues. The CDR3 loop reads CASSKRPDLGPQHF. The DNA for the CDR3 is TGTGCCAGCAGTAAAAGGCCCGACTTGGGGCCCCAGCATTTT.

The V call is TRBV20-1, the J call TRBJ2-7, with D possibly being TRBD2 (5 bases). With 7 bases removed from V and 6 bases from J, the gap between germline ends came to 13 bases. Germline CDR1 is DFQATT and CDR2 is SNEGSKA (reference sequence). The CDR3 length is 11 residues. In DNA form, the CDR3 reads TGCAGTGTTTACCCCCTAGCCGAGCAGTACTTC. It yields the protein CSVYPLAEQYF.

The chain links TRBV5-4 to TRBJ2-7; perhaps TRBD2 as D (5 bases). CDR1 is SGHNT and CDR2 is YYREEE in the germline V gene (reference sequence). The CDR3 sequence is 14 residues long. Trimming shortened V by 0 bases and J by 2 bases, and 9 bases separated the two germline ends. The CDR3 protein is CASSLAYGAYEQYF. DNA for the CDR3: TGTGCCAGCAGCTTGGCCTACGGGGCCTACGAGCAGTACTTC.

The rearrangement joins TRBV2 to TRBJ2-1; no clear D gene. Germline V gene sequence: CDR1 SNHLY, CDR2 FYNNEI. This CDR3 has 14 amino acids. Trimming took 5 bases from V and 2 from J, leaving 10 bases between them. The CDR3 bases are TGTGCCAGCAGTATCTTTAGCACCTACAATGAGCAGTTCTTC. Protein product: CASSIFSTYNEQFF.

The chain carries TRBV6-6 and TRBJ1-1; no reliable D call. Germline CDR1 reads MNHNY; CDR2 reads SVGAGI (reference sequence). The CDR3 is 13 amino acids. The ends were cut back, 4 bases at V and 3 bases at J, with 9 bases in the middle. The CDR3 nucleotides read TGTGCCAGCAGTTCGAAACGGGACACTGAAGCTTTCTTT. Protein: CASSSKRDTEAFF.

This chain joins TRBV27 and TRBJ2-5; 11 positions agree with TRBD2. The CDR3 has 15 residues. Germline CDR1 and CDR2: MNHEY and SMNVEV (reference sequence). V lost 8 bases and J lost 5; bases outside the gene matches: 10. The chain's CDR3 is CASRFLAGGVETQYF. The DNA of the CDR3 is TGTGCCAGCCGATTTCTAGCGGGAGGAGTTGAGACCCAGTACTTC.

The CDR3 loop reads CASSLYRGGLTYEQYF. The CDR3 DNA sequence: TGTGCCAGCAGCTTATATCGGGGGGGGTTGACCTACGAGCAGTACTTC. This rearrangement joins TRBV13 to TRBJ2-7; 8 bases align to TRBD2. CDR1 and CDR2 from the germline V gene are PRHDT and FYEKMQ (reference sequence). V lost 2 bases to trimming and J lost 2 bases; unmatched junction nucleotides: 8. The CDR3 covers 16 residues. Combining the CDR3 with reference TRBV13 and TRBJ2-7 gives the whole variable domain AAGVIQSPRHLIKEKRETATLKCYPIPRHDTVYWYQQGPGQDPQFLISFYEKMQSDKGSIPDRFSAQQFSDYHSELNMSSLELGDSALYFCASSLYRGGLTYEQYFGPGTRLTVT.

The J gene is TRBJ2-7, the V gene TRBV7-9; TRBD1 matches 7 bases. Germline V gene data show CDR1 as SEHNR and CDR2 as FQNEAQ (reference sequence). The CDR3 is 14 residues long. The junction had 5 bases not matched to a gene; V was cut back by 5 bases and J by 1 base. CDR3 nucleotide sequence: TGTGCCAGCAGCCGACAGGGAATTTCCTACGAGCAGTACTTC. This gives the protein CASSRQGISYEQYF.

This rearrangement joins TRBV6-5 to TRBJ2-3; TRBD1 is a possible D gene (7 bases). The V and J ends lost 7 bases and 5 bases respectively, with 16 bases between them. This CDR3 comprises 14 residues. Germline V gives CDR1 MNHEY, CDR2 SVGAGI. The CDR3 sequence is CASTESGGKDTQYF. The CDR3 DNA reads as TGTGCCAGCACGGAGTCAGGGGGGAAAGATACGCAGTATTTT.

The gene calls are TRBV18 and TRBJ2-1; 10 positions match TRBD2. Looked up from germline, CDR1 is KGHSH and CDR2 is LQKENI. Trimming at V came to 3 bases and at J to 6 bases, leaving 5 bases not matched to a gene. This CDR3 has 15 amino acids. The CDR3 DNA follows: TGTGCCAGCTCACCTACTAGCGGGAAGGGCAATGAGCAGTTCTTC. It encodes CASSPTSGKGNEQFF.

V is TRBV4-1 and J is TRBJ2-5, with 15 positions matching TRBD2. The CDR3 has 16 amino acids. Losses at the gene ends were 4 bases for V and 5 bases for J; bases not matched to a gene: 5. Germline CDR1 and CDR2: MGHRA and YSYEKL. CDR3 in amino acids: CASSRTSGGARETQYF. The DNA for the CDR3 is TGCGCCAGCAGCCGGACTAGCGGGGGGGCCAGGGAGACCCAGTACTTC.

For this clone: Other nucleotide sequences from this sample produce the same CDR3. J is TRBJ1-6 and V is TRBV5-1, with D perhaps TRBD1 (6 bases). Germline loops: CDR1 SGHRS, CDR2 YFSETQ. The CDR3 has 16 amino acids. Trimming took 0 bases from V and 2 from J, leaving 9 bases between them. The CDR3: CASSLAGGAYNSPLHF. The CDR3 DNA is TGCGCCAGCAGCTTGGCTGGGGGCGCCTATAATTCACCCCTCCACTTT.

The genes are TRBV6-4 and TRBJ2-6; possible D gene TRBD1, 6 bases. The V end was cut by 4 bases, the J end by 0 bases, with 10 bases between. Looked up from germline, CDR1 is MRHNA and CDR2 is SNTAGT. The CDR3 spans 16 residues. The CDR3 sequence: CASSGQADSGANVLTF. The DNA of the CDR3 is TGTGCCAGCAGTGGACAGGCGGACTCTGGGGCCAACGTCCTGACTTTC.

The chain uses TRBV11-2 and TRBJ2-3; 12 bases align to TRBD2. The ends lost 2 bases at V and 5 bases at J; junction bases unmatched: 11. Per germline, CDR1 SGHAT and CDR2 FQNNGV. CDR3 length: 18 residues. This CDR3 reads CASSLQRRLAGGQDTQYF. The CDR3 coding sequence is TGTGCCAGCAGCTTACAGAGGCGTCTAGCGGGGGGGCAAGATACGCAGTATTTT.

This sequence joins TRBV19 and TRBJ2-3; 8 nucleotides match TRBD1. The CDR3 loop spans 15 amino acids. Germline V lookup: CDR1 LNHDA, CDR2 SQIVND (reference sequence). J gave up 0 bases and V 7 bases, and 6 bases lay outside the gene matches. The CDR3 here is CASTPDRASTDTQYF. The CDR3 coding sequence is TGTGCCAGTACCCCGGACAGGGCGAGCACAGATACGCAGTATTTT.

The chain couples TRBV6-4 to TRBJ2-3; the match to TRBD2 covers 10 bases. Germline values: CDR1 MRHNA, CDR2 SNTAGT. Trimming took 0 bases from V and 4 from J; bases not matched to a gene: 7. The CDR3 has 17 amino acids. CDR3: CASSDSSSSGGSDTQYF. The CDR3 nucleotides read TGTGCCAGCAGTGACTCATCATCTAGCGGGGGATCAGATACGCAGTATTTT.

This chain joins TRBV5-4 and TRBJ1-2; 7 positions match TRBD1. Germline values: CDR1 SGHNT, CDR2 YYREEE (reference sequence). This CDR3 has 16 amino acids. J lost 0 bases, V lost 3 bases, and 8 bases had no gene match. CDR3 nucleotides: TGTGCCAGCAGCTCCCGGCGGGACAGAACTAACTATGGCTACACCTTC. It specifies CASSSRRDRTNYGYTF.

The chain employs TRBV18 and TRBJ1-2, with 12 bases that match TRBD1. Germline-derived CDR1 and CDR2 are KGHSH and LQKENI. The CDR3 is 15 residues long. V lost 5 bases, J lost 4 bases, and 5 bases stayed unmatched. CDR3 residues: CASSSGQGAGYGYTF. The DNA for the CDR3 is TGTGCCAGCTCATCGGGACAGGGGGCAGGCTATGGCTACACCTTC.

This clone has just a few counts. CDR3 sequence (DNA): TGCGCCAGCAGCCGGGACAGGCGTAACTATGGCTACACCTTC. Its translation: CASSRDRRNYGYTF. The gene calls are TRBV4-1 and TRBJ1-2; 8 positions agree with TRBD1. The junction had 2 bases not matched to a gene; V was cut back by 4 bases and J by 1 base. Germline CDR1 and CDR2: MGHRA and YSYEKL. This CDR3 comprises 14 residues.

V gene TRBV7-2 combines with J gene TRBJ2-7, with 11 bases matching TRBD2. J gave up 5 bases and V 2 bases, and 2 bases lay outside the gene matches. The CDR3 totals 14 residues. Germline V gene sequence: CDR1 SGHTA, CDR2 FQGNSA. The CDR3 spells CASSLLAGGNEQYF. Written as DNA, the CDR3 is TGTGCCAGCAGCTTACTAGCGGGAGGTAACGAGCAGTACTTC. Together with reference TRBV7-2 and TRBJ2-7, the CDR3 gives the full variable domain: GAGVSQSPSNKVTEKGKDVELRCDPISGHTALYWYRQSLGQGLEFLIYFQGNSAPDKSGLPSDRFSAERTGGSVSTLTIQRTQQEDSAVYLCASSLLAGGNEQYFGPGTRLTVT.